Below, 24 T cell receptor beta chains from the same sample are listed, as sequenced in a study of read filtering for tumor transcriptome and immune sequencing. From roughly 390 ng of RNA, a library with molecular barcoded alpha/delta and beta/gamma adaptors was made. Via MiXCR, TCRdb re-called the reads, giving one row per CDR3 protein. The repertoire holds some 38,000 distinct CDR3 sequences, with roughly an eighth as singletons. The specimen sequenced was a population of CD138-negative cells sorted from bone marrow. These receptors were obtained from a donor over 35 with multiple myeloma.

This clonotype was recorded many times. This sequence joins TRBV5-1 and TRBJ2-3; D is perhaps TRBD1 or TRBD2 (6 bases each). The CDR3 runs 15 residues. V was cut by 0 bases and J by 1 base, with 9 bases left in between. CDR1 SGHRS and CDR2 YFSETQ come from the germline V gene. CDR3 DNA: TGCGCCAGCAGCTTGGATCGGGGGCGCACAGATACGCAGTATTTT. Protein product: CASSLDRGRTDTQYF.

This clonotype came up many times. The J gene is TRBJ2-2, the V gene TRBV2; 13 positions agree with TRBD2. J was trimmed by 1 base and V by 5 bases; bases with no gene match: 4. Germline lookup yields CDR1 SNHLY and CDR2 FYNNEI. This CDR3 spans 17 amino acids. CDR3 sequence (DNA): TGTGCCAGCAGTCCGAGGACTAGCGGGAGGAACACCGGGGAGCTGTTTTTT. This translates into CASSPRTSGRNTGELFF.

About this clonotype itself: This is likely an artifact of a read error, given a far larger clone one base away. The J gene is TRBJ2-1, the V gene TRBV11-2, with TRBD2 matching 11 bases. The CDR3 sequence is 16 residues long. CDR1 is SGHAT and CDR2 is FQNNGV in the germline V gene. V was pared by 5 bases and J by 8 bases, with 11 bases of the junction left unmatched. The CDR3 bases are TGTGCCAGCAGCACACCGAGACTAGCGGGATTATATGAGCAGTTCTTC. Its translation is CASSTPRLAGLYEQFF. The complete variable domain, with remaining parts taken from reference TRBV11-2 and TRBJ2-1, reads EAGVAQSPRYKIIEKRQSVAFWCNPISGHATLYWYQQILGQGPKLLIQFQNNGVVDDSQLPKDRFSAERLKGVDSTLKIQPAKLEDSAVYLCASSTPRLAGLYEQFFGPGTRLTVL.

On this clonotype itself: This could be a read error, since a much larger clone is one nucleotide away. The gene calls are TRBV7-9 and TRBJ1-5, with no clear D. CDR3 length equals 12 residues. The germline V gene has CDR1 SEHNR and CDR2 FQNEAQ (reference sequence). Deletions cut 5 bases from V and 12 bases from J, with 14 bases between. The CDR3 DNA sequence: TGTGCCAGCAGCAACCTCGGGGTGCTCCAGCATTTT. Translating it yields CASSNLGVLQHF. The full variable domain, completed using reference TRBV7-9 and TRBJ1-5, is DTGVSQNPRHKITKRGQNVTFRCDPISEHNRLYWYRQTLGQGPEFLTYFQNEAQLEKSRLLSDRFSAERPKGSFSTLEIQRTEQGDSAMYLCASSNLGVLQHFGDGTRLSIL.

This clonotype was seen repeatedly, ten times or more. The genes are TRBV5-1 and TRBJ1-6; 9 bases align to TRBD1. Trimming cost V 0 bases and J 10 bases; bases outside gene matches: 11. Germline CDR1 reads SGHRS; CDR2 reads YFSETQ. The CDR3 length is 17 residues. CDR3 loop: CASSLANPGQGESPLHF. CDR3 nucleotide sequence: TGCGCCAGCAGCTTGGCAAATCCGGGACAGGGCGAATCACCCCTCCACTTT.

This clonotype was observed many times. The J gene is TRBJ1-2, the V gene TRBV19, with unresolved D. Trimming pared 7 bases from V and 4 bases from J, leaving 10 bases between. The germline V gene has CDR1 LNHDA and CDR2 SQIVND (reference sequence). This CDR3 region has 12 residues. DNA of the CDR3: TGTGCCAGTAAGGACGGACTCTATGGCTACACCTTC. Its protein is CASKDGLYGYTF. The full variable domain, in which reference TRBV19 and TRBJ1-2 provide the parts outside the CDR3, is DGGITQSPKYLFRKEGQNVTLSCEQNLNHDAMYWYRQDPGQGLRLIYYSQIVNDFQKGDIAEGYSVSREKKESFPLTVTSAQKNPTAFYLCASKDGLYGYTFGSGTRLTVV.

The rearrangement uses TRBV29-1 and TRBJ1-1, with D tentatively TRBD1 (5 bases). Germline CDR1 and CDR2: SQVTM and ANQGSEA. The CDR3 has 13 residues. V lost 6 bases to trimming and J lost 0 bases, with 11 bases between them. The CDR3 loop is CSVRGGVNTEAFF. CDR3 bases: TGCAGCGTAAGGGGTGGAGTGAACACTGAAGCTTTCTTT.

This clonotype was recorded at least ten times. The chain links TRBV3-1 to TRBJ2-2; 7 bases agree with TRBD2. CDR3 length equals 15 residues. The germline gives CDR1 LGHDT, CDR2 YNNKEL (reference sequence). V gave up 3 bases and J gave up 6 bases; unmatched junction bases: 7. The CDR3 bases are TGTGCCAGCAGCCACAGAACTAGCGTGTCCGGGGAGCTGTTTTTT. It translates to CASSHRTSVSGELFF.

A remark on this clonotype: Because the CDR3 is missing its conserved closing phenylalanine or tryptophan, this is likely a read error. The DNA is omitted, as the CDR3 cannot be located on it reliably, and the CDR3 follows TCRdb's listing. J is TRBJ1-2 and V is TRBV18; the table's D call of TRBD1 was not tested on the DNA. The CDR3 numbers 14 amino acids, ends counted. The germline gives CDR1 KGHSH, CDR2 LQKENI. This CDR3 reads CASSTGTGPHGYTL.

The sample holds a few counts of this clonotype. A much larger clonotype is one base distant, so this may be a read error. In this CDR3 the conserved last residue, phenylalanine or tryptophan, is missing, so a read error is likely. The CDR3 DNA sequence: TGTGCCAGCAGCTTGGCCACGGGGGGCGGGGAGACCCAGTACTGC. It encodes CASSLATGGGETQYC. The V and J genes are TRBV5-4 and TRBJ2-5, with D perhaps TRBD2 (7 bases). Trimming shortened V by 0 bases and J by 5 bases, and 14 bases separated the two germline ends. Germline CDR1 SGHNT, CDR2 YYREEE (reference sequence). The CDR3 extends over 15 amino acids.

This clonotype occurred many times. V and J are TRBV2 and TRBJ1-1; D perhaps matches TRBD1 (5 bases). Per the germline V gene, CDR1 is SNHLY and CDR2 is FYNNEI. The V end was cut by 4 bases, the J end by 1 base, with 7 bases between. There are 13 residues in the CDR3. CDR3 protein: CASSGGRNTEAFF. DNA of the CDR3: TGTGCCAGCAGTGGGGGCAGGAACACTGAAGCTTTCTTT. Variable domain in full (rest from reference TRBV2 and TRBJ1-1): EPEVTQTPSHQVTQMGQEVILRCVPISNHLYFYWYRQILGQKVEFLVSFYNNEISEKSEIFDDQFSVERPDGSNFTLKIRSTKLEDSAMYFCASSGGRNTEAFFGQGTRLTVV.

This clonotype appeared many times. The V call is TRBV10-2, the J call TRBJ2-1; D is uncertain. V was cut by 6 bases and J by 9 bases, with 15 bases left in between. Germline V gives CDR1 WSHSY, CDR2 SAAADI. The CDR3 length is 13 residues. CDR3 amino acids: CASRARLVGEQFF. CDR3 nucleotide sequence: TGCGCCAGCAGGGCCCGTTTGGTAGGTGAGCAGTTCTTC.

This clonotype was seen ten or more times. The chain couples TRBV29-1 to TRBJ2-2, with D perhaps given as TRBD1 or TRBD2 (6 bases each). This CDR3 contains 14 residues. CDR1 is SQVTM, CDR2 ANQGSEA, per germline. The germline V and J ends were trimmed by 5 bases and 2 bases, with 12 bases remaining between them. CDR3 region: CSVRGGINTGELFF. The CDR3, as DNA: TGCAGCGTTCGAGGGGGGATTAACACCGGGGAGCTGTTTTTT.

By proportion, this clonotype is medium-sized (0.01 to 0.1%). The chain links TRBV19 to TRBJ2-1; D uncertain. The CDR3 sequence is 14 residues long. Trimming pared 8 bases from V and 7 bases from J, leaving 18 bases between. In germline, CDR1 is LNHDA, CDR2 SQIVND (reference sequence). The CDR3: CASFSGAPNNEQFF. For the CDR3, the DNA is TGTGCCAGTTTTTCTGGCGCCCCGAATAATGAGCAGTTCTTC. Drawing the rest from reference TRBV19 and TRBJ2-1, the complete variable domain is DGGITQSPKYLFRKEGQNVTLSCEQNLNHDAMYWYRQDPGQGLRLIYYSQIVNDFQKGDIAEGYSVSREKKESFPLTVTSAQKNPTAFYLCASFSGAPNNEQFFGPGTRLTVL.

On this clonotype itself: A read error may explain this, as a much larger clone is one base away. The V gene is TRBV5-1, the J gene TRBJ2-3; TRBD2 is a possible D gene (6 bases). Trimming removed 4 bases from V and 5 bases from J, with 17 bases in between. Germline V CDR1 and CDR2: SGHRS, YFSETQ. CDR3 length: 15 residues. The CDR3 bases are TGCGCCAGCAGCCCCCAGGGAGGTAGAAGAGATACGCAGTATTTT. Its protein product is CASSPQGGRRDTQYF.

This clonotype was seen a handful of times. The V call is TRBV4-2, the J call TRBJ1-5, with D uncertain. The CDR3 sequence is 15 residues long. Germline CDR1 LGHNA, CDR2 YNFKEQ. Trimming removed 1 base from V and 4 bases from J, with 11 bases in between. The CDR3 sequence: CASSQVGEQNQPQHF. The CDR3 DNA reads TGTGCCAGCAGCCAAGTCGGAGAACAGAATCAGCCCCAGCATTTT.

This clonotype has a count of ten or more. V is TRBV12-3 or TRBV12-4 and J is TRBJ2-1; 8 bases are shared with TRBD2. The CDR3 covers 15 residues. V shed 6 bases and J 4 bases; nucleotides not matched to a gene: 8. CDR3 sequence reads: CASRPTGGGYNEQFF. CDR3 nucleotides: TGTGCCAGCAGACCCACGGGGGGGGGATACAATGAGCAGTTCTTC.

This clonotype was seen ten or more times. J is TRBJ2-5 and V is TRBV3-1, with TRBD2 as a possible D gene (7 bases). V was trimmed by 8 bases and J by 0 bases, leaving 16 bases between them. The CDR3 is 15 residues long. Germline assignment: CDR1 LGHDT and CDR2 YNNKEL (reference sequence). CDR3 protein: CASGGGGENQETQYF. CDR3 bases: TGTGCCAGCGGTGGCGGGGGCGAGAACCAAGAGACCCAGTACTTC.

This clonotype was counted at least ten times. Here the CDR3 reads CASSLEGQGFNNEQFF. CDR3 nucleotide sequence: TGTGCCAGCAGCTTAGAAGGACAGGGCTTTAACAATGAGCAGTTCTTC. J is TRBJ2-1 and V is TRBV11-3, with 8 bases lining up with TRBD1. Looked up from germline, CDR1 is SGHNT and CDR2 is YENEEA. Germline trimming cut 0 bases from V and 5 bases from J; bases unmatched to any gene: 6. This CDR3 spans 16 amino acids.

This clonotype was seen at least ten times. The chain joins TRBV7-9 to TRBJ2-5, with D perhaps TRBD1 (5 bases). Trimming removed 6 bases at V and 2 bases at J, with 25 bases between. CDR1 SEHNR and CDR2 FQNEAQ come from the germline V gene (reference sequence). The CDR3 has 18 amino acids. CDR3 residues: CASRRTGPTRYDQETQYF. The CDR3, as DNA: TGTGCCAGCAGACGTACAGGACCCACCCGATATGATCAAGAGACCCAGTACTTC.

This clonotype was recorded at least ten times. The CDR3 DNA reads as TGCGCCAGCGTCCAGGGGAGCTCTGGGGCCAACGTCCTGACTTTC. Protein: CASVQGSSGANVLTF. This rearrangement joins TRBV5-1 to TRBJ2-6; D is perhaps TRBD1 (6 bases). V dropped 7 bases and J dropped 0 bases, with 11 bases sitting between them. The CDR3 is made up of 15 amino acids. CDR1 and CDR2 from the germline V gene are SGHRS and YFSETQ.

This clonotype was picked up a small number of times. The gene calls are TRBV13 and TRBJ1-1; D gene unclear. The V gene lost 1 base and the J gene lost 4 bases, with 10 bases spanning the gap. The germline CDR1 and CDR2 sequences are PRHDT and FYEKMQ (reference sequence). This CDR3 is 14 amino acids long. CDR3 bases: TGTGCCAGCAGCTTAGATAGGTTGGGCACTGAAGCTTTCTTT. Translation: CASSLDRLGTEAFF.

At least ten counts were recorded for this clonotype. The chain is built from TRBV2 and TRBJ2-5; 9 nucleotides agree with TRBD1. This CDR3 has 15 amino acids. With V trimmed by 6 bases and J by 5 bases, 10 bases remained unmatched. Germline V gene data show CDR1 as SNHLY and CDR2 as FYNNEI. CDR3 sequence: CASRLDRGNRETQYF. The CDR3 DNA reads TGTGCCAGCAGACTTGACAGGGGGAACAGGGAGACCCAGTACTTC.

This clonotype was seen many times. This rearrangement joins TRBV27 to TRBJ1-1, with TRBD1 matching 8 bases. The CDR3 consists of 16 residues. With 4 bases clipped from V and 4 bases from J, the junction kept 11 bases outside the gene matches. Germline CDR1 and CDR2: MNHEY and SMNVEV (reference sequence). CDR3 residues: CASSSPADRGGTEAFF. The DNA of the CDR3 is TGTGCCAGCAGTTCCCCGGCAGACAGGGGTGGCACTGAAGCTTTCTTT.